Listed here are 30 T cell receptor beta chains from one sample, sequenced in a study of T cell responses to AZD1222 COVID-19 vaccine. Generated by immunoSEQ multiplex PCR, the TCRdb table keeps only in-frame clones and is missing some. This table has roughly 98,000 clones, 84% appearing once. Sequenced here: peripheral blood, sampled 28 days after the second AZD1222 dose. All receptors derive from an adult who received the AZD1222 COVID-19 vaccine.

The rearrangement links TRBV7-9 to TRBJ2-1; possible D gene TRBD2, 6 bases. The germline V and J ends were trimmed by 5 bases and 0 bases, with 20 bases remaining between them. The CDR3 runs 18 residues. The germline V gene encodes CDR1 SEHNR and CDR2 FQNEAQ (reference sequence). The CDR3 DNA reads TGTGCCAGCAGCCCCCGGGACTCCAAAACAAGCTCCTACAATGAGCAGTTCTTC. Residues: CASSPRDSKTSSYNEQFF.

CDR3 protein: CASSPRHRGGSNPGANVLTF. CDR3 coding DNA: TGTGCCAGCAGCCCCAGGCATCGCGGGGGGAGTAACCCTGGGGCCAACGTCCTGACTTTC. The chain combines TRBV7-3 with TRBJ2-6, with 8 bases identical to TRBD2. There are 20 residues in the CDR3. Losses at the gene ends were 5 bases for V and 2 bases for J; bases not matched to a gene: 17. Germline V gives CDR1 SGHTA, CDR2 FQGTGA.

The CDR3 DNA is TGCGCCAGCAGCTTTACTAGCGGATCTTATACGCAGTATTTT. Translating gives CASSFTSGSYTQYF. This rearrangement joins TRBV5-1 to TRBJ2-3, with 8 bases fitting TRBD2. Germline lookup yields CDR1 SGHRS and CDR2 YFSETQ. The J segment lost 7 bases and the V segment lost 2 bases, leaving 6 bases of the junction unmatched. The CDR3 covers 14 residues.

The J gene is TRBJ1-2, the V gene TRBV3-1 (or the pseudogene TRBV3-2); D is possibly TRBD1 (6 bases). V was shortened by 1 base and J by 4 bases, with 10 bases between the two germline ends. The CDR3 is 14 residues long. The germline V gene has CDR1 LGHDT and CDR2 YNNKEL (reference sequence). CDR3 DNA sequence: TGTGCCAGCAGCCAAGGGTTGGACAGCTATGGCTACACCTTC. It codes for CASSQGLDSYGYTF.

The chain employs TRBV18 and TRBJ2-1; TRBD1 is a possible D gene (7 bases). Germline assignment: CDR1 KGHSH and CDR2 LQKENI. Trimming stripped 3 bases from V and 7 bases from J, with 16 bases between. The CDR3 loop spans 15 amino acids. The CDR3 sequence: CASSPGRETGNEQFF. Here the CDR3 DNA reads TGTGCCAGCTCACCTGGACGGGAGACAGGGAATGAGCAGTTCTTC.

The rearrangement uses TRBV7-2 and TRBJ2-7; D is undetermined. V was shortened by 5 bases and J by 3 bases, with 14 bases between the two germline ends. Germline lookup yields CDR1 SGHTA and CDR2 FQGNSA. The CDR3 is 14 residues long. The CDR3 loop is CASSLKSDFYEQYF. CDR3 sequence (DNA): TGTGCCAGCAGCCTCAAGAGCGATTTCTACGAGCAGTACTTC. Full variable domain (rest looked up from reference TRBV7-2 and TRBJ2-7): GAGVSQSPSNKVTEKGKDVELRCDPISGHTALYWYRQSLGQGLEFLIYFQGNSAPDKSGLPSDRFSAERTGGSVSTLTIQRTQQEDSAVYLCASSLKSDFYEQYFGPGTRLTVT.

V usage is TRBV3-1 (or the pseudogene TRBV3-2) and J usage is TRBJ1-2; D remains ambiguous. This CDR3 region has 14 residues. Germline assignment: CDR1 LGHDT and CDR2 YNNKEL (reference sequence). Trimming shortened V by 0 bases and J by 4 bases, and 9 bases separated the two germline ends. This CDR3 is CASSQDAGLYGYTF. The CDR3 bases are TGTGCCAGCAGCCAAGACGCAGGCCTCTATGGCTACACCTTC.

V is TRBV4-1 and J is TRBJ1-5, with TRBD1 matching over 8 bases. The ends lost 3 bases at V and 4 bases at J; junction bases unmatched: 2. The CDR3 contains 14 residues. CDR1 MGHRA and CDR2 YSYEKL come from the germline V gene. Here the CDR3 reads CASSQTGDNQPQHF. CDR3 sequence (DNA): TGCGCCAGCAGCCAGACAGGGGATAATCAGCCCCAGCATTTT.

The chain recombines TRBV2 with TRBJ1-4, with D perhaps matching TRBD1 (6 bases). Trimming removed 7 bases from V and 8 bases from J, with 17 bases in between. This CDR3 is 14 amino acids long. Per the germline V gene, CDR1 is SNHLY and CDR2 is FYNNEI. The CDR3 sequence is CASTIQGSGEKLFF. CDR3 nucleotides: TGTGCCAGCACCATTCAGGGGTCTGGCGAAAAACTGTTTTTT.

A few counts support this clone. This rearrangement joins TRBV7-9 to TRBJ2-1; no definite D call. Germline values: CDR1 SEHNR, CDR2 FQNEAQ (reference sequence). Trimming took 3 bases from V and 9 from J, leaving 6 bases between them. The CDR3 sequence is 11 residues long. CDR3 in amino acids: CASSFAVEQFF. The CDR3 nucleotides are TGTGCCAGCAGCTTTGCCGTTGAGCAGTTCTTC. Variable domain in full (rest from reference TRBV7-9 and TRBJ2-1): DTGVSQNPRHKITKRGQNVTFRCDPISEHNRLYWYRQTLGQGPEFLTYFQNEAQLEKSRLLSDRFSAERPKGSFSTLEIQRTEQGDSAMYLCASSFAVEQFFGPGTRLTVL.

The chain employs TRBV6-5 and TRBJ1-6, with D possibly TRBD1 on 5 matching bases. The germline V gene has CDR1 MNHEY and CDR2 SVGAGI. The CDR3 runs 12 residues. Trimming took 8 bases from V and 9 from J, leaving 11 bases between them. CDR3 protein: CASWGRGSPLHF. CDR3 DNA sequence: TGTGCCAGCTGGGGGAGAGGTTCACCCCTCCACTTT.

The chain joins TRBV27 to TRBJ2-2; 10 bases fit TRBD1. Per germline, CDR1 MNHEY and CDR2 SMNVEV (reference sequence). The CDR3 length is 17 residues. The V gene end was trimmed by 5 bases and the J gene end by 2 bases; junction bases not matched to a gene: 8. The CDR3 spells CASSKPGTGVNTGELFF. The CDR3 region has the DNA TGTGCCAGCAGTAAGCCCGGGACAGGGGTTAACACCGGGGAGCTGTTTTTT.

This chain joins TRBV5-1 and TRBJ1-4; no clear D. V shed 1 base and J shed 5 bases, with 6 bases lying between them. Germline V lookup: CDR1 SGHRS, CDR2 YFSETQ. The CDR3 covers 13 residues. The chain's CDR3 is CASSLKPNEKLFF. The CDR3 nucleotides read TGCGCCAGCAGCTTGAAGCCAAATGAAAAACTGTTTTTT.

This chain connects TRBV27 to TRBJ1-1; the match to TRBD1 covers 11 bases. Germline V gene lookup returns CDR1 MNHEY and CDR2 SMNVEV (reference sequence). The CDR3 consists of 17 residues. V lost 7 bases to trimming and J lost 0 bases; unmatched junction nucleotides: 10. The CDR3 reads CASINLGQGVVNTEAFF. In DNA, the CDR3 is TGTGCCAGCATCAACTTGGGACAGGGGGTTGTGAACACTGAAGCTTTCTTT.

This clone appeared a single time. The rearrangement uses TRBV27 and TRBJ2-7; 12 bases agree with TRBD2. Germline V gives CDR1 MNHEY, CDR2 SMNVEV (reference sequence). V lost 6 bases and J lost 8; bases outside the gene matches: 14. The CDR3 extends over 16 amino acids. The CDR3 DNA reads as TGTGCCAGCAGGTCCGGAGTAACTAGCGGGAGGTTTCAGCAGTACTTC. This translates into CASRSGVTSGRFQQYF.

This clone has only a few counts. V and J are TRBV2 and TRBJ1-1, with D unresolved. CDR3 length: 13 residues. Germline CDR1 and CDR2: SNHLY and FYNNEI. V was cut by 7 bases and J by 1 base, with 10 bases left in between. As DNA, the CDR3 is TGTGCCAGCAACACGGATAGGAACACTGAAGCTTTCTTT. Its translation is CASNTDRNTEAFF.

As for this clone: The same CDR3 arises from other DNA sequences in this sample as well. The chain joins TRBV10-3 to TRBJ2-7; tentatively, D is TRBD2 (6 bases). The V end lost 8 bases, the J end lost 3 bases, and 14 bases lay between the germline ends. This CDR3 is built from 13 residues. Germline V gene sequence: CDR1 ENHRY, CDR2 SYGVKD. The CDR3 here is CAISLRGNYEQYF. The CDR3 DNA follows: TGTGCCATCTCGTTGCGGGGAAACTACGAGCAGTACTTC.

This clone was counted a single time. V gene TRBV4-2 combines with J gene TRBJ1-4; D is ambiguous. This CDR3 contains 14 residues. The V gene lost 4 bases and the J gene lost 0 bases, with 6 bases spanning the gap. Per germline, CDR1 LGHNA and CDR2 YNFKEQ. As DNA, the CDR3 is TGTGCCAGCAGCCCCGGAACAACTAATGAAAAACTGTTTTTT. This gives the protein CASSPGTTNEKLFF.

This chain uses TRBV7-3 with TRBJ1-6; TRBD1 matches at 11 bases. With 1 base clipped from V and 6 bases from J, the junction kept 5 bases outside the gene matches. The CDR3 loop spans 17 amino acids. Germline V CDR1 and CDR2: SGHTA, FQGTGA. CDR3 sequence reads: CASSLRGQGASNSPLHF. The CDR3 DNA follows: TGTGCCAGCAGCTTAAGAGGACAGGGGGCGTCTAATTCACCCCTCCACTTT.

This chain connects TRBV7-8 to TRBJ1-1, with unresolved D. The CDR3 runs to 14 residues. Germline CDR1 reads SGHVS; CDR2 reads FQNEAQ. The ends were cut back, 6 bases at V and 0 bases at J, with 11 bases in the middle. CDR3 bases: TGTGCCAGCAGGACGTATGGCATGAACACTGAAGCTTTCTTT. Its protein is CASRTYGMNTEAFF.

Concerning this clone itself: The junction departs from germline at one end; a sequencing error may be responsible. The chain links TRBV19 to TRBJ2-5, with 16 bases matching TRBD2. The germline V gene has CDR1 LNHDA and CDR2 SQIVND (reference sequence). This CDR3 has 14 residues. CDR3 sequence reads: CASSIGPGTSGRDF. In nucleotides, the CDR3 is TGTGCCAGTAGTATAGGTCCAGGGACTAGCGGGAGGGACTTC.

This clone was recorded once. CDR3: CASSPTATSGVYNEQFF. CDR3 DNA sequence: TGTGCCAGCAGCCCGACCGCGACTAGCGGAGTTTACAATGAGCAGTTCTTC. V gene TRBV7-7 combines with J gene TRBJ2-1, with TRBD2 matching over 9 bases. V dropped 5 bases and J dropped 4; count of bases not matched to a gene: 12. The germline V gene has CDR1 SSHAT and CDR2 FNYEAQ (reference sequence). This CDR3 spans 17 amino acids.

The chain links TRBV5-1 to TRBJ2-3; 7 positions match TRBD1. Per germline, CDR1 SGHRS and CDR2 YFSETQ. The V segment lost 3 bases and the J segment 3 bases; nucleotides outside the gene matches: 10. The CDR3 loop spans 16 amino acids. The CDR3 sequence is CASSSTSQGKTDTQYF. The CDR3 coding sequence is TGCGCCAGCAGCTCAACCTCACAGGGGAAAACAGATACGCAGTATTTT. The full variable domain, its missing parts supplied by reference TRBV5-1 and TRBJ2-3, is KAGVTQTPRYLIKTRGQQVTLSCSPISGHRSVSWYQQTPGQGLQFLFEYFSETQRNKGNFPGRFSGRQFSNSRSEMNVSTLELGDSALYLCASSSTSQGKTDTQYFGPGTRLTVL.

V usage is TRBV29-1 and J usage is TRBJ2-5; 7 bases agree with TRBD2. The CDR3 has 12 amino acids. Losses at the gene ends were 6 bases for V and 5 bases for J; bases not matched to a gene: 6. The V gene's germline CDR1 is SQVTM and CDR2 ANQGSEA. CDR3 nucleotides: TGCAGCGTCTCGGGAGGTCGGGAGACCCAGTACTTC. As protein: CSVSGGRETQYF.

V is TRBV7-9 and J is TRBJ1-6; D is uncertain. Trimming left V 5 bases short and J 0 bases short, with 8 bases between. Germline V gene lookup returns CDR1 SEHNR and CDR2 FQNEAQ (reference sequence). The CDR3 totals 15 residues. CDR3 amino acids: CASSLQSSYNSPLHF. DNA of the CDR3: TGTGCCAGCAGCCTACAGAGCTCCTATAATTCACCCCTCCACTTT.

V and J are TRBV11-2 and TRBJ2-2; no firm D call. The V gene's germline CDR1 is SGHAT and CDR2 FQNNGV. With 2 bases removed from V and 2 bases from J, the gap between germline ends came to 6 bases. CDR3 size: 14 residues. This CDR3 reads CASSLLSNTGELFF. In DNA form, the CDR3 reads TGTGCCAGCAGCTTACTCTCTAACACCGGGGAGCTGTTTTTT. The full variable domain, rest sourced from reference TRBV11-2 and TRBJ2-2, is EAGVAQSPRYKIIEKRQSVAFWCNPISGHATLYWYQQILGQGPKLLIQFQNNGVVDDSQLPKDRFSAERLKGVDSTLKIQPAKLEDSAVYLCASSLLSNTGELFFGEGSRLTVL.

The chain is built from TRBV5-5 and TRBJ1-1; D might be TRBD1 (5 bases). The CDR3 loop spans 16 amino acids. V was cut by 0 bases and J by 3 bases, with 15 bases left in between. Germline-derived CDR1 and CDR2 are SGHKS and YYEKEE (reference sequence). The DNA for the CDR3 is TGTGCCAGCAGCTTGGGCGAACAGGTGAAACACACTGAAGCTTTCTTT. Its translation is CASSLGEQVKHTEAFF. The full variable domain, in which reference TRBV5-5 and TRBJ1-1 provide the parts outside the CDR3, is DAGVTQSPTHLIKTRGQQVTLRCSPISGHKSVSWYQQVLGQGPQFIFQYYEKEERGRGNFPDRFSARQFPNYSSELNVNALLLGDSALYLCASSLGEQVKHTEAFFGQGTRLTVV.

The rearrangement links TRBV25-1 to TRBJ1-1, with a tentative D call TRBD1 (5 bases). The V end lost 8 bases, the J end lost 1 base, and 11 bases lay between the germline ends. CDR3 length: 13 residues. Per the germline V gene, CDR1 is MGHDK and CDR2 is SYGVNS. CDR3 DNA sequence: TGTGCCAGCTCATGGGGGTGGAACACTGAAGCTTTCTTT. It is translated as CASSWGWNTEAFF.

This chain connects TRBV7-9 to TRBJ1-1; weak D call: TRBD1 (5 bases). This CDR3 spans 13 amino acids. V was clipped by 4 bases and J by 0 bases, with 6 bases between them. Germline CDR1 and CDR2: SEHNR and FQNEAQ (reference sequence). In DNA, the CDR3 is TGTGCCAGCAGCTGGGGGTTGAACACTGAAGCTTTCTTT. This sequence encodes CASSWGLNTEAFF.

The rearrangement uses TRBV20-1 and TRBJ1-2; 7 positions match TRBD1. This CDR3 region has 11 residues. Unmatched junction bases numbered 0, after V lost 5 bases and J lost 3 bases. Germline V gene data show CDR1 as DFQATT and CDR2 as SNEGSKA (reference sequence). The CDR3, as DNA: TGCAGTGCTCAGGGGGACTATGGCTACACCTTC. Translation: CSAQGDYGYTF.